These 31 T cell receptor beta chains came from one sample sequenced in a study of blood T cell repertoires in COVID-19. Libraries were prepared by immunoSEQ multiplex PCR; TCRdb keeps only in-frame clonotypes and omits some of them. This sample carries approximately 90,000 clones, 89% of them seen once, and the ten largest clones take 8.5% to 10%. The specimen was peripheral blood. These receptor sequences come from a man aged 50 to 60 with acute or convalescent COVID-19.

The chain has TRBV5-4 and TRBJ2-5, with D perhaps matching TRBD2 (5 bases). The CDR3 sequence is 13 residues long. Trimming stripped 1 base from V and 5 bases from J, with 9 bases between. Germline lookup yields CDR1 SGHNT and CDR2 YYREEE (reference sequence). The CDR3: CASSLRGSETQYF. The CDR3 region has the DNA TGTGCCAGCAGCTTGAGAGGGTCGGAGACCCAGTACTTC.

The chain is built from TRBV5-1 and TRBJ2-1, with 13 bases aligning to TRBD2. CDR1 SGHRS and CDR2 YFSETQ come from the germline V gene. This CDR3 region has 16 residues. J was trimmed by 8 bases and V by 0 bases; bases with no gene match: 5. CDR3 loop: CASSLDWTSGGDEQFF. The CDR3 DNA is TGCGCCAGCAGCTTGGATTGGACTAGCGGGGGTGATGAGCAGTTCTTC.

The rearrangement joins TRBV5-1 to TRBJ2-1; 12 nucleotides align to TRBD2. The CDR3 contains 16 residues. CDR1 is SGHRS and CDR2 is YFSETQ in the germline V gene. V lost 7 bases to trimming and J lost 7 bases; unmatched junction nucleotides: 12. CDR3 sequence: CASYQSLAGGRNEQFF. The CDR3 nucleotides read TGCGCCAGCTATCAATCACTAGCGGGGGGCAGGAATGAGCAGTTCTTC.

This sequence joins TRBV30 and TRBJ1-2; 8 bases align to TRBD1. The CDR3 is made up of 13 amino acids. J gave up 7 bases and V 8 bases, and 12 bases lay outside the gene matches. From germline, CDR1 is GTSNPN and CDR2 SVGIG (reference sequence). This CDR3 is CASPDRGPSGYTF. CDR3 bases: TGTGCCAGCCCTGACAGGGGCCCCTCTGGCTACACCTTC.

The gene calls are TRBV4-1 and TRBJ2-1; perhaps TRBD2 as D (5 bases). With 0 bases removed from V and 9 bases from J, the gap between germline ends came to 18 bases. Germline V gives CDR1 MGHRA, CDR2 YSYEKL. The CDR3 runs 16 residues. The CDR3 spells CASSQDSGWSGGEQFF. Here the CDR3 DNA reads TGCGCCAGCAGCCAAGATTCGGGGTGGAGCGGCGGTGAGCAGTTCTTC.

V gene TRBV2 combines with J gene TRBJ1-1; D is possibly TRBD1 (5 bases). The CDR3 runs to 14 residues. V lost 6 bases and J 7 bases, leaving 18 bases between the germline ends. From germline, CDR1 is SNHLY and CDR2 FYNNEI. In nucleotides, the CDR3 is TGTGCCAGCAGGGTTCAGGGCCCCTCATATGAAGCTTTCTTT. It translates to CASRVQGPSYEAFF.

The chain recombines TRBV20-1 with TRBJ2-3; 7 positions match TRBD1. This CDR3 is built from 14 residues. Germline assignment: CDR1 DFQATT and CDR2 SNEGSKA (reference sequence). Losses at the gene ends were 3 bases for V and 6 bases for J; bases not matched to a gene: 9. CDR3 in DNA: TGCAGTGCTAGTGTAGGGCAGGGGGTTGATACGCAGTATTTT. Its translation is CSASVGQGVDTQYF.

V usage is TRBV21-1 and J usage is TRBJ2-1; TRBD1, as called in the table, went unchecked against the DNA. TRBV21-1 is a pseudogene segment. This CDR3 has 15 amino acids. The CDR3 bases are TGTGCCAGCAGCCAAAGGGGAGGCAGGGGGAATGAGCAGTTCTTC. This encodes CASSQRGGRGNEQFF.

V gene TRBV30 combines with J gene TRBJ1-1; 8 bases fit TRBD1. V lost 2 bases to trimming and J lost 4 bases; unmatched junction nucleotides: 3. The CDR3 extends over 13 amino acids. CDR1 and CDR2 (germline): GTSNPN, SVGIG (reference sequence). The CDR3 bases are TGTGCCTGGAGTACTACAGGGGGCACTGAAGCTTTCTTT. It specifies CAWSTTGGTEAFF.

The chain has TRBV30 and TRBJ1-1, with TRBD1 matching 8 bases. Germline CDR1 and CDR2: GTSNPN and SVGIG (reference sequence). Trimming cost V 8 bases and J 4 bases; bases outside gene matches: 3. CDR3 length equals 11 residues. The CDR3, as DNA: TGTGCCGGGGACAGGCGCACTGAAGCTTTCTTT. This translates into CAGDRRTEAFF.

The chain couples TRBV3-1 (or the pseudogene TRBV3-2) to TRBJ1-1, with D possibly being TRBD1 (6 bases). The ends were cut back, 0 bases at V and 1 base at J, with 9 bases in the middle. Germline V gives CDR1 LGHDT, CDR2 YNNKEL (reference sequence). There are 15 residues in the CDR3. Here the CDR3 reads CASSQDQGRNTEAFF. CDR3 bases: TGTGCCAGCAGCCAAGATCAGGGGAGGAACACTGAAGCTTTCTTT.

The V call is TRBV19, the J call TRBJ1-2; TRBD1 agrees at 7 bases. The CDR3 contains 14 residues. V shed 7 bases and J 2 bases; nucleotides not matched to a gene: 7. The germline V gene has CDR1 LNHDA and CDR2 SQIVND (reference sequence). The DNA of the CDR3 is TGTGCCAGTACTCCGACAGGGCGGAACTATGGCTACACCTTC. Residues: CASTPTGRNYGYTF. Variable domain in full (rest from reference TRBV19 and TRBJ1-2): DGGITQSPKYLFRKEGQNVTLSCEQNLNHDAMYWYRQDPGQGLRLIYYSQIVNDFQKGDIAEGYSVSREKKESFPLTVTSAQKNPTAFYLCASTPTGRNYGYTFGSGTRLTVV.

The chain carries TRBV5-6 and TRBJ2-7; TRBD1 matches 8 bases. With V trimmed by 2 bases and J by 0 bases, 4 bases remained unmatched. In germline, CDR1 is SGHDT, CDR2 YYEEEE. CDR3 length: 15 amino acids. The CDR3 protein is CASSFRQGLSYEQYF. CDR3 sequence (DNA): TGTGCCAGCAGCTTCCGACAGGGGCTCTCCTACGAGCAGTACTTC.

V gene TRBV30 combines with J gene TRBJ2-1; D may be TRBD2 (6 bases). Trimming shortened V by 4 bases and J by 3 bases, and 13 bases separated the two germline ends. From germline, CDR1 is GTSNPN and CDR2 SVGIG (reference sequence). The CDR3 is made up of 14 amino acids. The CDR3 here is CAWNRDLNYNEQFF. CDR3 coding DNA: TGTGCCTGGAACCGGGACTTGAACTACAATGAGCAGTTCTTC.

This clone was seen once. This chain links TRBV9 with TRBJ1-6; D call uncertain. The CDR3 sequence is 17 residues long. Germline CDR1 is SGDLS and CDR2 is YYNGEE. V lost 4 bases to trimming and J lost 0 bases, with 14 bases between them. The chain's CDR3 is CASSQSGGSSYNSPLHF. In DNA form, the CDR3 reads TGTGCCAGCAGCCAAAGTGGAGGAAGCTCCTATAATTCACCCCTCCACTTT.

This chain joins TRBV5-6 and TRBJ2-3; D not certain. Trimming removed 2 bases at V and 2 bases at J, with 12 bases between. The CDR3 contains 15 residues. Germline values: CDR1 SGHDT, CDR2 YYEEEE. For the CDR3, the DNA is TGTGCCAGCAGCTTTACGACTTGGAACACAGATACGCAGTATTTT. Protein: CASSFTTWNTDTQYF. Full variable domain (outside the CDR3, taken from reference TRBV5-6 and TRBJ2-3): DAGVTQSPTHLIKTRGQQVTLRCSPKSGHDTVSWYQQALGQGPQFIFQYYEEEERQRGNFPDRFSGHQFPNYSSELNVNALLLGDSALYLCASSFTTWNTDTQYFGPGTRLTVL.

The chain combines TRBV11-1 with TRBJ2-5; 7 nucleotides line up with TRBD2. Germline CDR1 and CDR2: SGHAT and FQDESV (reference sequence). V was pared by 3 bases and J by 9 bases, with 7 bases of the junction left unmatched. This CDR3 contains 13 residues. CDR3 amino acids: CASSLSGGRSQYF. The CDR3 nucleotides are TGTGCCAGCAGCTTGTCGGGGGGAAGGTCCCAGTACTTC.

This chain uses TRBV30 with TRBJ1-3, with TRBD1 matching over 7 bases. CDR3 length equals 13 residues. Germline V gene data show CDR1 as GTSNPN and CDR2 as SVGIG (reference sequence). Unmatched junction bases numbered 7, after V lost 7 bases and J lost 4 bases. DNA of the CDR3: TGTGCCTCCCAGACAGGGTTGGGAAACACCATATATTTT. Encoded protein: CASQTGLGNTIYF.

The chain couples TRBV6-5 to TRBJ2-7; a weak D match, TRBD1 (6 bases). The CDR3 covers 13 residues. With 6 bases removed from V and 5 bases from J, the gap between germline ends came to 14 bases. Germline-derived CDR1 and CDR2 are MNHEY and SVGAGI. The CDR3 DNA is TGTGCCAGCAGAGGGGGTTTAATGCACGAGCAGTACTTC. Protein: CASRGGLMHEQYF.

This clone was detected once. The chain employs TRBV18 and TRBJ2-3; TRBD1 matches 8 bases. The ends lost 3 bases at V and 2 bases at J; junction bases unmatched: 1. CDR3 length equals 14 residues. CDR1 is KGHSH and CDR2 is LQKENI in the germline V gene. The CDR3 spells CASSPDRVTDTQYF. The CDR3 nucleotides are TGTGCCAGCTCACCGGACAGGGTCACAGATACGCAGTATTTT.

The CDR3 is CASSRTGANTGELFF. The CDR3 region has the DNA TGTGCCAGCAGTAGGACAGGGGCCAACACCGGGGAGCTGTTTTTT. The J gene is TRBJ2-2, the V gene TRBV2; 9 nucleotides match TRBD1. This CDR3 spans 15 amino acids. V shed 5 bases, J shed 2 bases, and the junction held 3 bases outside the gene matches. Germline CDR1 and CDR2: SNHLY and FYNNEI.

The J gene is TRBJ1-4, the V gene TRBV6-1, with TRBD1 as a possible D gene (5 bases). Germline CDR1 MNHNS, CDR2 SASEGT. The CDR3 contains 15 residues. The germline V and J ends were trimmed by 1 base and 7 bases, with 13 bases remaining between them. CDR3 region: CASSEVGTGGEKLFF. CDR3 DNA: TGTGCCAGCAGTGAAGTCGGAACAGGTGGTGAAAAACTGTTTTTT.

The chain employs TRBV7-3 and TRBJ2-1, with 8 bases aligning to TRBD2. J lost 6 bases, V lost 5 bases, and 9 bases had no gene match. This CDR3 is built from 15 residues. Germline lookup yields CDR1 SGHTA and CDR2 FQGTGA. CDR3 coding DNA: TGTGCCAGCAGCCCCCAGCGGGGGAATCCCAATGAGCAGTTCTTC. Its protein product is CASSPQRGNPNEQFF.

The V and J genes are TRBV6-1 and TRBJ2-4; D might be TRBD1 (5 bases). The CDR3 totals 14 residues. V was pared by 3 bases and J by 1 base, with 7 bases between. CDR1 MNHNS and CDR2 SASEGT come from the germline V gene. In DNA, the CDR3 is TGTGCCAGCAGTGACAGGGCGGCCAAAAACATTCAGTACTTC. Its translation is CASSDRAAKNIQYF.

The rearrangement joins TRBV11-2 to TRBJ1-4, with 10 bases that match TRBD1. Trimming removed 5 bases from V and 7 bases from J; junction bases left unmatched: 7. The CDR3 extends over 15 amino acids. Germline loops: CDR1 SGHAT, CDR2 FQNNGV. CDR3 residues: CASSPTGGISEKLFF. The CDR3 DNA reads TGTGCCAGCAGCCCGACAGGGGGCATCAGTGAAAAACTGTTTTTT.

The CDR3 DNA sequence: TGTGCCTGGAGTTACAGGGGAAACGGCTACACCTTC. This codes for CAWSYRGNGYTF. The genes are TRBV30 and TRBJ1-2; 7 nucleotides match TRBD1. The CDR3 runs to 12 residues. Germline trimming cut 2 bases from V and 8 bases from J; bases unmatched to any gene: 5. CDR1 is GTSNPN and CDR2 is SVGIG in the germline V gene (reference sequence).

The chain links TRBV20-1 to TRBJ1-2, with no clear D. From germline, CDR1 is DFQATT and CDR2 SNEGSKA (reference sequence). This CDR3 contains 11 residues. The ends were cut back, 1 base at V and 8 bases at J, with 8 bases in the middle. The CDR3 is CSARVPSGYTF. In nucleotides, the CDR3 is TGCAGTGCTAGAGTCCCCTCGGGCTACACCTTC.

The chain joins TRBV30 to TRBJ1-5; 7 positions match TRBD1. The V segment lost 2 bases and the J segment 7 bases; nucleotides outside the gene matches: 5. Germline CDR1 is GTSNPN and CDR2 is SVGIG (reference sequence). The CDR3 is 13 amino acids. This chain's CDR3 is CAWSRQGRQPQHF. CDR3 DNA: TGTGCCTGGAGTAGACAGGGTAGACAGCCCCAGCATTTT.

The chain carries TRBV5-1 and TRBJ2-7; possible D gene TRBD1, 6 bases. The germline V and J ends were trimmed by 2 bases and 4 bases, with 10 bases remaining between them. Germline CDR1 reads SGHRS; CDR2 reads YFSETQ. The CDR3 has 13 residues. The CDR3 DNA reads as TGCGCCAGCAGCTTACATACAGGGTACGAGCAGTACTTC. This codes for CASSLHTGYEQYF. Based on the CDR3 plus reference TRBV5-1 and TRBJ2-7, the full variable domain is KAGVTQTPRYLIKTRGQQVTLSCSPISGHRSVSWYQQTPGQGLQFLFEYFSETQRNKGNFPGRFSGRQFSNSRSEMNVSTLELGDSALYLCASSLHTGYEQYFGPGTRLTVT.

The genes are TRBV5-4 and TRBJ1-4; D perhaps matches TRBD1 (5 bases). The germline V gene encodes CDR1 SGHNT and CDR2 YYREEE (reference sequence). V was pared by 4 bases and J by 8 bases, with 12 bases between. The CDR3 consists of 13 residues. In DNA form, the CDR3 reads TGTGCCAGCAGCCGGGGGACTGGAGAAAAACTGTTTTTT. Its translation: CASSRGTGEKLFF.

This clone was seen a single time. This rearrangement joins TRBV5-4 to TRBJ2-5; 7 bases agree with TRBD1. Germline trimming cut 3 bases from V and 5 bases from J; bases unmatched to any gene: 13. The V gene's germline CDR1 is SGHNT and CDR2 YYREEE (reference sequence). The CDR3 is 16 amino acids. In DNA form, the CDR3 reads TGTGCCAGCAGCTCCCGGGGACAGCGGCAAACGGAGACCCAGTACTTC. This translates into CASSSRGQRQTETQYF.